Here is one T cell receptor (beta chain) with its context. The antigen it binds to is not known. The data were obtained in a study of T cells expressing NK-cell markers (dated by TCRdb to the early 2020s). With respect to the entire study: In sorted CD3+CD56+NKG2C+, CD3+CD56+NKG2C- and CD3+CD56-NKG2C+ T-cell subsets from several donors, TCR beta-chain repertoires were profiled. Among the eight sequenced donors, only one was HCMV-seronegative, while the other seven were HCMV-seropositive. The study sequenced eight donors, all healthy volunteers chosen at random: three men and five women. Libraries were sequenced as 2 x 150 bp reads on Illumina HiSeq 2000/2500, MiSeq or NextSeq.

Reading from cysteine to phenylalanine, the CDR3 counts 14 amino acids. Only the protein sequence is given. CDR1 and CDR2, per the germline V gene, are SGHAT and FQNNGV. What the work shows at the level of the full study, not this receptor alone: In more than 5 donors, the dominant CD3+CD56+NKG2C+ clonotypes ranked among the top 10 CD8+ clonotypes, making up 1.0-7.0% of CD8+ T cells. Whether the expanded NKG2C-expressing T cell clones were specific for HCMV antigens remained unclear. Those dominant clonotypes were again the most abundant among CD3+CD56-NKG2C+ cells in a few donors, at about 28.3-65%.

HCMV serostatus was determined by detecting HCMV-specific IgG in serum with a commercial ELISA kit. Ficoll density gradient centrifugation was used to isolate peripheral blood mononuclear cells from blood. The sequencing machine was an Illumina HiSeq 2000. The TCR beta cDNA libraries were made using 5'RACE template switching, a step that added both a universal primer site and unique molecular identifiers. Priming for cDNA synthesis came from the TCR beta constant segment, and two successive PCR amplification steps followed. The authors processed their data as follows. Reads were demultiplexed and grouped by UMI with MIGEC, and clonotypes were assembled and quantified with MiTCR. To exclude erroneous sequences, only TCR cDNA sequences supported by at least two reads were retained. Downstream repertoire analysis used the tcR package, and clonotypes were matched across fractions by CDR3 nucleotide sequence plus V segment. Antigen specificity was annotated against VDJdb with VDJmatch, allowing one amino acid substitution in CDR3. TCRdb reprocessed the reads, so every CDR3 protein sequence counts as one entry and DNA is not shown. TCRdb's processing, not the authors' own work, is the source of the V and J calls. This specimen's table enumerates hundreds of thousands of distinct CDR3 sequences. Roughly 3.5% of the sample goes to the ten largest clones.

The sequence links TRBV11-2 to TRBJ1-1. This TCR came from a man younger than 35 in good health. Donor details come from another sample of the same person, matched by shared clones. The sample comprised blood T cells: a sorted CD56 or NKG2C T cell subset, CD4+ or CD8+ T cells, or bulk PBMC T cells (not recorded which). Here the CDR3 is given as CASSRSQRRSEAFF.